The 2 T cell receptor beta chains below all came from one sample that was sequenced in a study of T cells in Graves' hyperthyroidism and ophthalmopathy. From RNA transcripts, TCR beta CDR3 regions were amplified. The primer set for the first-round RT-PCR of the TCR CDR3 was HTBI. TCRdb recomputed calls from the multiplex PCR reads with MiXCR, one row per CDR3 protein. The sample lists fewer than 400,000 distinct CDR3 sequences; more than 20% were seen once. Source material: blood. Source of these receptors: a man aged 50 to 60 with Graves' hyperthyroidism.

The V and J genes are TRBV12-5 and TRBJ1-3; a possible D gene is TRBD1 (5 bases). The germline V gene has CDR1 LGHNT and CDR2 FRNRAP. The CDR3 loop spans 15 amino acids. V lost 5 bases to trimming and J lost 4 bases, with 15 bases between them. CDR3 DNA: TGTGCTAGTGGTCCCTCCGGAGGGGCAGGAAACACCATATATTTT. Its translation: CASGPSGGAGNTIYF. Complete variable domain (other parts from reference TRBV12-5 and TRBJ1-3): DARVTQTPRHKVTEMGQEVTMRCQPILGHNTVFWYRQTMMQGLELLAYFRNRAPLDDSGMPKDRFSAEMPDATLATLKIQPSEPRDSAVYFCASGPSGGAGNTIYFGEGSWLTVV.

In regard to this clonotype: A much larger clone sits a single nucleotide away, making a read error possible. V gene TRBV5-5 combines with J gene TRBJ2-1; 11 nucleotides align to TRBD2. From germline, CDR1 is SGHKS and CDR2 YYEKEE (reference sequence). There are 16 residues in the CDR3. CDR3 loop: CASSAGTSGSYSEQFF. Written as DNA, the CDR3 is TGCGCCAGCAGCGCCGGGACTAGCGGTTCCTACAGTGAGCAGTTCTTC.